This TCR beta chain was captured by sequencing in a study of cytomegalovirus exposure and HLA in healthy donors. Measured with immunoSEQ multiplex PCR; TCRdb has only the in-frame clones, and not every one. The table has some 120,000 clones, around 96% seen once; the top ten hold about 1.7%. CDR3 length: 17 residues. J gave up 2 bases and V 1 base, and 10 bases lay outside the gene matches. The V gene's germline CDR1 is SGHTA and CDR2 FQGNSA. Notes on the study in general: Rare TCR sequences dominated, though some public TCRs recurred in many donors.

This clone was seen a single time. Its cognate antigen is unknown. The clonotype comes from a man aged 18 to 29 in good health and CMV-seronegative. V is TRBV7-2 and J is TRBJ2-7; 8 nucleotides match TRBD2. Sequenced material: PBMCs. CDR3 nucleotide sequence: TGTGCCAGCAGCTTAGTCCTAGCGGGTATGATCCCCTACGAGCAGTACTTC. This translates into CASSLVLAGMIPYEQYF.